The 22 T cell receptor beta chains listed next were all sequenced from one sample in a study of Ad26.COV2.S vaccination and SARS-CoV-2 variants. Treatment of the sample: approximately 18 received Ad26.COV2.S at low or high dose, single or two shots; 5 received placebo; per-sample allocation not given. It was on day 63 after the first vaccine or placebo injection that samples were taken. Repertoires were generated with immunoSEQ multiplex PCR, while TCRdb's copy carries only in-frame clones and drops some. The sample yields under 550,000 clones, around nine tenths seen once. Sequencing was performed on peripheral blood, taken in a trial of Ad26.COV2.S vaccine versus placebo. These receptors all stem from a person between 18 and 60 years old who received the Ad26.COV2.S COVID-19 vaccine or a placebo.

This clone was recorded a few times. This chain uses TRBV3-1 (or the pseudogene TRBV3-2) with TRBJ1-6; a weak D match, TRBD1 (5 bases). V shed 6 bases and J shed 8 bases, with 11 bases lying between them. Germline assignment: CDR1 LGHDT and CDR2 YNNKEL (reference sequence). The CDR3 sequence is 13 residues long. The CDR3 loop reads CASSGDGDSPLHF. CDR3 coding DNA: TGTGCCAGCAGTGGGGACGGAGATTCACCCCTCCACTTT.

The V and J genes are TRBV18 and TRBJ1-2; 10 bases map to TRBD1. The trim removed 4 bases at V and 4 bases at J, leaving 0 bases unmatched. Germline V gene sequence: CDR1 KGHSH, CDR2 LQKENI. The CDR3 spans 13 residues. CDR3 in amino acids: CASSRQGAYGYTF. The CDR3, as DNA: TGTGCCAGCTCACGACAGGGGGCCTATGGCTACACCTTC. The entire variable domain, with the rest obtained from reference TRBV18 and TRBJ1-2, is as follows: NAGVMQNPRHLVRRRGQEARLRCSPMKGHSHVYWYRQLPEEGLKFMVYLQKENIIDESGMPKERFSAEFPKEGPSILRIQQVVRGDSAAYFCASSRQGAYGYTFGSGTRLTVV.

V and J are TRBV10-2 and TRBJ2-5, with TRBD1 as a possible D gene (6 bases). This CDR3 is 14 amino acids long. V lost 6 bases to trimming and J lost 1 base, with 12 bases between them. CDR1 is WSHSY and CDR2 is SAAADI in the germline V gene. The CDR3 coding sequence is TGCGCCAGCAGGGGCACAGGGATCCAAGAGACCCAGTACTTC. It yields the protein CASRGTGIQETQYF.

The genes are TRBV12-3 or TRBV12-4 and TRBJ2-1; D perhaps matches TRBD1 (6 bases). The CDR3 runs to 13 residues. V was clipped by 6 bases and J by 4 bases, with 10 bases between them. CDR3 sequence: CASSQGLYNEQFF. The CDR3, as DNA: TGTGCCAGCAGCCAGGGGTTGTACAATGAGCAGTTCTTC.

The chain couples TRBV6-6 to TRBJ1-4; D is uncertain. Germline V CDR1 and CDR2: MNHNY, SVGAGI (reference sequence). The germline V and J ends were trimmed by 5 bases and 8 bases, with 18 bases remaining between them. The CDR3 totals 15 residues. The CDR3 DNA sequence: TGTGCCAGCAGTCCCCGTCTTGGTTCGGAGGAAAAACTGTTTTTT. Its translation is CASSPRLGSEEKLFF.

The chain recombines TRBV5-1 with TRBJ1-4, with D unclear. Germline V gene lookup returns CDR1 SGHRS and CDR2 YFSETQ. Trimming left V 0 bases short and J 7 bases short, with 13 bases between. The CDR3 has 15 residues. In nucleotides, the CDR3 is TGCGCCAGCAGCTTGGAAGGGATGGGGAGTGAAAAACTGTTTTTT. It is translated as CASSLEGMGSEKLFF.

The V gene is TRBV24-1, the J gene TRBJ2-5; TRBD1 agrees at 8 bases. Germline assignment: CDR1 KGHDR and CDR2 SFDVKD. J gave up 5 bases and V 5 bases, and 9 bases lay outside the gene matches. The CDR3 has 15 residues. The CDR3 DNA reads TGTGCCACCAGTGTTCTGGACAGGGTAGGCGAGACCCAGTACTTC. This translates into CATSVLDRVGETQYF.

V is TRBV5-5 and J is TRBJ1-3, with 10 bases aligning to TRBD1. The germline V gene has CDR1 SGHKS and CDR2 YYEKEE (reference sequence). The CDR3 totals 16 residues. The ends lost 4 bases at V and 2 bases at J; junction bases unmatched: 6. CDR3 DNA sequence: TGTGCCAGCAGCCGCGAGACAGGGGGCACTGGAAACACCATATATTTT. The encoded protein is CASSRETGGTGNTIYF.

The rearrangement joins TRBV27 to TRBJ2-7; TRBD1 aligns across 9 bases. The CDR3 extends over 16 amino acids. Germline CDR1 and CDR2: MNHEY and SMNVEV (reference sequence). Trimming cost V 5 bases and J 0 bases; bases outside gene matches: 8. The CDR3 protein is CASSPGTGKSSYEQYF. The DNA of the CDR3 is TGTGCCAGCAGTCCGGGGACAGGGAAGAGCTCCTACGAGCAGTACTTC.

J is TRBJ2-1 and V is TRBV30; 10 bases agree with TRBD2. The CDR3 covers 14 residues. Germline-derived CDR1 and CDR2 are GTSNPN and SVGIG (reference sequence). V shed 3 bases, J shed 4 bases, and the junction held 3 bases outside the gene matches. The CDR3 loop reads CAWRPAGGYNEQFF. Written as DNA, the CDR3 is TGTGCCTGGAGACCAGCGGGGGGGTACAATGAGCAGTTCTTC. The full variable domain, completed using reference TRBV30 and TRBJ2-1, is SQTIHQWPATLVQPVGSPLSLECTVEGTSNPNLYWYRQAAGRGLQLLFYSVGIGQISSEVPQNLSASRPQDRQFILSSKKLLLSDSGFYLCAWRPAGGYNEQFFGPGTRLTVL.

CDR3 in DNA: TGTGCCAGCAGCTTAATGGGGACTAGCGGGAGGGCCTACAATGAGCAGTTCTTC. Its protein product is CASSLMGTSGRAYNEQFF. The J gene is TRBJ2-1, the V gene TRBV5-5; 16 nucleotides agree with TRBD2. The J segment lost 2 bases and the V segment lost 2 bases, leaving 4 bases of the junction unmatched. The CDR3 sequence is 18 residues long. The germline gives CDR1 SGHKS, CDR2 YYEKEE (reference sequence).

As to this clone: This specimen includes other DNA sequences encoding the same CDR3. This chain joins TRBV28 and TRBJ1-6; TRBD1 might be the D (5 bases). This CDR3 has 14 residues. Germline V CDR1 and CDR2: MDHEN, SYDVKM. V gave up 5 bases and J gave up 7 bases, with 12 bases separating them. CDR3: CASSPNGGNSPLHF. CDR3 DNA sequence: TGTGCCAGCAGTCCGAACGGGGGGAATTCACCCCTCCACTTT.

The V gene is TRBV2, the J gene TRBJ1-2; 7 bases agree with TRBD1. V shed 5 bases and J 4 bases; nucleotides not matched to a gene: 10. CDR1 is SNHLY, CDR2 FYNNEI, per germline. This CDR3 has 15 residues. The CDR3 nucleotides read TGTGCCAGCAGTCCCGAGGAGGGGGCTTTCTATGGCTACACCTTC. This encodes CASSPEEGAFYGYTF.

The gene calls are TRBV28 and TRBJ1-1; D gene uncertain. This CDR3 is built from 14 residues. The germline V gene has CDR1 MDHEN and CDR2 SYDVKM. V lost 3 bases and J lost 0, with 8 bases in between. The chain's CDR3 is CASSFVGLNTEAFF. The CDR3 coding sequence is TGTGCCAGCAGTTTCGTAGGACTGAACACTGAAGCTTTCTTT.

V usage is TRBV28 and J usage is TRBJ1-1; weak D call: TRBD1 (5 bases). Germline V gives CDR1 MDHEN, CDR2 SYDVKM. The V and J ends lost 5 bases and 5 bases respectively, with 12 bases between them. This CDR3 has 13 residues. The CDR3 nucleotides are TGTGCCAGCAGTCGAATGGGGGAGACTGAAGCTTTCTTT. Translation: CASSRMGETEAFF.

This rearrangement joins TRBV15 to TRBJ2-4, with a possible D match to TRBD1 (6 bases). V lost 5 bases and J lost 4, with 12 bases in between. This CDR3 region has 14 residues. Germline CDR1 is LNHNV and CDR2 is YYDKDF (reference sequence). The CDR3 DNA is TGTGCCACCAGCCCGACGACAGGAAAAAACATTCAGTACTTC. Translating gives CATSPTTGKNIQYF.

This clone was seen a single time. The rearrangement joins TRBV28 to TRBJ2-1; possibly TRBD2 for D (6 bases). V dropped 5 bases and J dropped 2 bases, with 19 bases sitting between them. The length of the CDR3 is 17 residues. Germline CDR1 reads MDHEN; CDR2 reads SYDVKM. CDR3 loop: CASSPPFLGTPYNEQFF. In nucleotides, the CDR3 is TGTGCCAGCAGTCCTCCCTTCCTCGGGACTCCCTACAATGAGCAGTTCTTC. Full variable domain (remainder filled in from reference TRBV28 and TRBJ2-1): DVKVTQSSRYLVKRTGEKVFLECVQDMDHENMFWYRQDPGLGLRLIYFSYDVKMKEKGDIPEGYSVSREKKERFSLILESASTNQTSMYLCASSPPFLGTPYNEQFFGPGTRLTVL.

This clone has a single count. The chain recombines TRBV18 with TRBJ1-4; D gene unclear. V lost 3 bases, J lost 0 bases, and 17 bases lay in between. The CDR3 covers 18 residues. Germline V gene data show CDR1 as KGHSH and CDR2 as LQKENI. The CDR3 sequence: CASSPALRTFATNEKLFF. The CDR3 nucleotides are TGTGCCAGCTCACCCGCATTGCGGACGTTTGCAACTAATGAAAAACTGTTTTTT.

In nucleotides, the CDR3 is TGTGCCAGCAGTGACTCGAGTGGTTCCGGGGAGCTGTTTTTT. Encoded protein: CASSDSSGSGELFF. This chain links TRBV6-4 with TRBJ2-2; no firm D call. Germline V gene sequence: CDR1 MRHNA, CDR2 SNTAGT. The CDR3 sequence is 14 residues long. V dropped 0 bases and J dropped 6 bases, with 8 bases sitting between them.

The V and J genes are TRBV20-1 and TRBJ2-5, with a tentative D call TRBD1 (5 bases). CDR1 and CDR2 from the germline V gene are DFQATT and SNEGSKA (reference sequence). The CDR3 is made up of 11 amino acids. Trimming stripped 4 bases from V and 5 bases from J, with 8 bases between. CDR3 DNA: TGCAGTGCTACAGGGTTGGAGACCCAGTACTTC. It encodes CSATGLETQYF.

The V gene is TRBV6-5, the J gene TRBJ1-2; no definite D call. V lost 0 bases and J 7 bases, leaving 12 bases between the germline ends. Germline V CDR1 and CDR2: MNHEY, SVGAGI. The CDR3 spans 14 residues. CDR3 protein: CASSYSMGSGGYTF. CDR3 sequence (DNA): TGTGCCAGCAGTTACTCGATGGGTTCGGGTGGCTACACCTTC.

The chain is built from TRBV6-2 or TRBV6-3 and TRBJ2-5; D uncertain. V shed 6 bases and J shed 5 bases, with 19 bases lying between them. Per germline, CDR1 MNHEY and CDR2 SVGEGT. The CDR3 loop spans 15 amino acids. CDR3 sequence: CASSPAALGGETQYF. The CDR3 DNA is TGTGCCAGCAGCCCCGCCGCTTTGGGCGGTGAGACCCAGTACTTC.